The 18 T cell receptor beta chains given below trace back to one sample, sequenced in a study of cytomegalovirus exposure and HLA in healthy donors. The PCR employed 60 Vbeta primers together with 13 Jbeta primers. Here immunoSEQ multiplex PCR was the method, and the copy in TCRdb shows in-frame clones only, minus some. Here the sample spans 150,000 to 200,000 clones, 65% to 80% being singletons. The source material was PBMCs. These receptors all stem from a middle-aged man in good health and CMV-seronegative.

This clone was observed once. An end of the junction does not agree with germline; a read error may underlie this. V gene TRBV7-9 combines with J gene TRBJ1-2; 10 bases align to TRBD1. Germline CDR1 is SEHNR and CDR2 is FQNEAQ (reference sequence). The CDR3 runs 15 residues. The CDR3 protein is CSSSPGTGDDYGYTF. The CDR3 coding sequence is TGTTCCAGCAGCCCGGGGACAGGGGATGACTATGGCTACACCTTC. The variable domain in full, with the rest retrieved from reference TRBV7-9 and TRBJ1-2, is DTGVSQNPRHKITKRGQNVTFRCDPISEHNRLYWYRQTLGQGPEFLTYFQNEAQLEKSRLLSDRFSAERPKGSFSTLEIQRTEQGDSAMYLCSSSPGTGDDYGYTFGSGTRLTVV.

The sample holds one count of this clone. This chain connects TRBV6-5 to TRBJ1-5; D unclear. Germline V gives CDR1 MNHEY, CDR2 SVGAGI. V was cut by 5 bases and J by 4 bases, with 3 bases left in between. The CDR3 has 11 residues. In DNA, the CDR3 is TGTGCCAGCAGTCCTAATCAGCCCCAGCATTTT. Its protein is CASSPNQPQHF.

The CDR3 DNA reads TGTGCCAGCAGTTTAACTCGAGGGGGTCAAACGTATGGCTACACCTTC. This gives the protein CASSLTRGGQTYGYTF. The V and J genes are TRBV27 and TRBJ1-2; tentative D call: TRBD1 (6 bases). The CDR3 runs 16 residues. Germline lookup yields CDR1 MNHEY and CDR2 SMNVEV (reference sequence). V was clipped by 2 bases and J by 5 bases, with 18 bases between them.

This clone was detected only a few times. This chain links TRBV28 with TRBJ2-7; 7 bases align to TRBD2. This CDR3 spans 13 amino acids. Per germline, CDR1 MDHEN and CDR2 SYDVKM. Losses at the gene ends were 5 bases for V and 6 bases for J; bases not matched to a gene: 7. The CDR3 region is CASSIQGGREQYF. DNA for the CDR3: TGTGCCAGCAGTATCCAGGGAGGGCGCGAGCAGTACTTC.

The chain recombines TRBV29-1 with TRBJ2-5; 7 bases map to TRBD1. CDR1 SQVTM and CDR2 ANQGSEA come from the germline V gene. Trimming at V came to 7 bases and at J to 2 bases, leaving 4 bases not matched to a gene. The CDR3 has 12 amino acids. This CDR3 is CSARTGQETQYF. CDR3 DNA sequence: TGCAGCGCCCGGACAGGACAAGAGACCCAGTACTTC.

The chain joins TRBV5-4 to TRBJ2-2, with TRBD2 matching over 12 bases. Losses at the gene ends were 3 bases for V and 0 bases for J; bases not matched to a gene: 3. CDR1 SGHNT and CDR2 YYREEE come from the germline V gene (reference sequence). The CDR3 spans 17 residues. CDR3 sequence (DNA): TGTGCCAGCAGCTCCGGGACTAGCGGGTCGAACACCGGGGAGCTGTTTTTT. Translating gives CASSSGTSGSNTGELFF.

The chain combines TRBV6-5 with TRBJ1-6; D is possibly TRBD1 (6 bases). Germline V gene lookup returns CDR1 MNHEY and CDR2 SVGAGI. With 0 bases removed from V and 6 bases from J, the gap between germline ends came to 9 bases. CDR3 length: 15 residues. DNA for the CDR3: TGTGCCAGCAGTTACTCTGGGACAAGTAATTCACCCCTCCACTTT. This encodes CASSYSGTSNSPLHF.

The chain uses TRBV7-8 and TRBJ2-2, with 7 bases matching TRBD1. Trimming removed 8 bases from V and 1 base from J; junction bases left unmatched: 13. This CDR3 is 17 amino acids long. Per the germline V gene, CDR1 is SGHVS and CDR2 is FQNEAQ. The CDR3 protein is CASLPQRGQLNTGELFF. In nucleotides, the CDR3 is TGTGCCAGCTTACCTCAACGGGGACAGCTGAACACCGGGGAGCTGTTTTTT.

This sequence joins TRBV6-6 and TRBJ2-3, with TRBD2 identical over 15 bases. J was trimmed by 3 bases and V by 6 bases; bases with no gene match: 4. Germline assignment: CDR1 MNHNY and CDR2 SVGAGI (reference sequence). The length of the CDR3 is 16 residues. The DNA for the CDR3 is TGTGCCAGCAGCCCGGGACTAGCGGGAGGAACAGATACGCAGTATTTT. Amino acids: CASSPGLAGGTDTQYF.

V usage is TRBV10-3 and J usage is TRBJ2-3, with D perhaps TRBD2 (6 bases). The CDR3 runs 14 residues. Trimming stripped 6 bases from V and 2 bases from J, with 12 bases between. Germline V lookup: CDR1 ENHRY, CDR2 SYGVKD. CDR3 DNA sequence: TGTGCCATCAGAAACGGGACTTCCACAGATACGCAGTATTTT. Amino acid sequence: CAIRNGTSTDTQYF.

V usage is TRBV10-3 and J usage is TRBJ1-2; 8 bases match TRBD1. The germline gives CDR1 ENHRY, CDR2 SYGVKD. Trimming removed 4 bases from V and 1 base from J; junction bases left unmatched: 8. CDR3 length: 16 amino acids. The CDR3 DNA reads TGTGCCATCAGTGGACGGGACAGGAACCTTAACTATGGCTACACCTTC. It encodes CAISGRDRNLNYGYTF.

The rearrangement joins TRBV7-9 to TRBJ2-7, with a possible D match to TRBD2 (5 bases). V was pared by 1 base and J by 7 bases, with 14 bases between. CDR3 length: 14 residues. Germline lookup yields CDR1 SEHNR and CDR2 FQNEAQ (reference sequence). The CDR3 coding sequence is TGTGCCAGCAGCTTAGGTTCCGAATCGGGAGAGCAGTACTTC. Amino acids: CASSLGSESGEQYF.

The chain joins TRBV27 to TRBJ1-6, with 9 bases that match TRBD1. With V trimmed by 3 bases and J by 7 bases, 4 bases remained unmatched. The germline gives CDR1 MNHEY, CDR2 SMNVEV (reference sequence). CDR3 size: 15 residues. CDR3: CASSLLTGGNSPLHF. As DNA, the CDR3 is TGTGCCAGCAGTTTGCTGACAGGGGGAAATTCACCCCTCCACTTT.

The chain couples TRBV4-2 to TRBJ2-5, with a possible D match to TRBD2 (5 bases). CDR1 LGHNA and CDR2 YNFKEQ come from the germline V gene. Trimming removed 1 base at V and 5 bases at J, with 11 bases between. The CDR3 is made up of 14 amino acids. The DNA of the CDR3 is TGTGCCAGCAGCCAAGCGACCGGAGGCGAGACCCAGTACTTC. It specifies CASSQATGGETQYF.

This chain links TRBV10-3 with TRBJ2-3, with D possibly matching TRBD2 (5 bases). The germline V gene encodes CDR1 ENHRY and CDR2 SYGVKD. V was pared by 7 bases and J by 0 bases, with 14 bases between. CDR3 length: 15 residues. CDR3 nucleotides: TGTGCCATCATGTTTGGGGAGAGTAGCACAGATACGCAGTATTTT. It yields the protein CAIMFGESSTDTQYF.

This clone was detected only a few times. The chain recombines TRBV27 with TRBJ2-1, with 12 nucleotides matching TRBD2. Trimming took 5 bases from V and 7 from J; bases not matched to a gene: 12. The germline CDR1 and CDR2 sequences are MNHEY and SMNVEV (reference sequence). The CDR3 runs 17 residues. The CDR3 DNA follows: TGTGCCAGCAGTATGCTCGTCTCTAGCGGGAGGGCTAATGAGCAGTTCTTC. Translating gives CASSMLVSSGRANEQFF.

The rearrangement joins TRBV10-3 to TRBJ2-3; 12 bases align to TRBD2. The CDR3 spans 15 residues. Looked up from germline, CDR1 is ENHRY and CDR2 is SYGVKD. The trim removed 7 bases at V and 5 bases at J, leaving 7 bases unmatched. The CDR3 sequence: CAIKTSGSSGDTQYF. CDR3 coding DNA: TGTGCCATCAAGACTAGCGGGAGTTCGGGAGATACGCAGTATTTT.

This clone has more than one count but fewer than ten. The chain couples TRBV25-1 to TRBJ1-1; TRBD1 might be the D (6 bases). The CDR3 length is 13 residues. Trimming removed 4 bases from V and 8 bases from J, with 14 bases in between. CDR1 MGHDK and CDR2 SYGVNS come from the germline V gene. The CDR3 nucleotides are TGTGCCAGCAGTGGGGTGGGGCAGGGGGAAGCTTTCTTT. Protein: CASSGVGQGEAFF.